The following is a T cell receptor (beta chain) sequence with its context. Its antigen remains unidentified. PCR amplification relied on 60 Vbeta primers (plus 13 Jbeta primers). TCRdb's table, derived via immunoSEQ multiplex PCR, lists solely in-frame clones and lacks some. The repertoire has under 200,000 clones, about four fifths of them found once; the top ten carry approximately 0.26%. This specimen comes from a study of cytomegalovirus exposure and HLA in healthy donors. The study's findings and limits: Per a later analysis, HLA-associated TCR beta chains showed more clonal expansion than other, equally common TCR beta chains. Accurate predictions that matched the HLA-A and HLA-B alleles of most subjects were reportedly made from TCR beta sequences. About 87% or about 30% of the time was how often most TCR beta V segments were productive, according to an earlier analysis.

The source material was PBMCs. This clonotype was obtained from a boy between 10 and 17 years old in good health and CMV-seronegative.

This chain's CDR3 is CASSQDSRGQAGEQFF. In DNA, the CDR3 is TGCGCCAGCAGCCAAGATAGTCGTGGGCAGGCGGGTGAGCAGTTCTTC. V gene TRBV4-3 combines with J gene TRBJ2-1; TRBD2 is a possible D gene (5 bases). V lost 0 bases, J lost 9 bases, and 18 bases lay in between. The CDR3 totals 16 residues. Germline loops: CDR1 LGHNA, CDR2 YSLEER.